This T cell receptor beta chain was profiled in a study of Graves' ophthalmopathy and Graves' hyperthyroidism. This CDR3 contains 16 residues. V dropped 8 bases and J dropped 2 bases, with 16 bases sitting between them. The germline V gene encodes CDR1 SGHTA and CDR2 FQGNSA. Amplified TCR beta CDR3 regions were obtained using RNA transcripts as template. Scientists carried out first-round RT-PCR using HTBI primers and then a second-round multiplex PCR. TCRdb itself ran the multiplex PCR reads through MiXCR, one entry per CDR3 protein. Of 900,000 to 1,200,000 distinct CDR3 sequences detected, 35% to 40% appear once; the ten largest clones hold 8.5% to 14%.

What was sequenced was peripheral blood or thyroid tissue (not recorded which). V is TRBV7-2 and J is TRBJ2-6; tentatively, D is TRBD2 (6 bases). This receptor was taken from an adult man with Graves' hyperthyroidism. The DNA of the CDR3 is TGTGCCAGCGGCCCCGGGGGATCTACTGGGGCCAACGTCCTGACTTTC. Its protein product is CASGPGGSTGANVLTF.